One sample yielded the 14 T cell receptor beta chains listed below, sequenced in a study of shared clonotypes between healthy human individuals. Only in-frame clones appear in the TCRdb table, and some are missing; sequencing was by immunoSEQ multiplex PCR. The sample has 2.3 million or so clones, just over 90% seen once; the top ten hold under 0.45%. The sequencing sample was made of naive CD4+ T cells from PBMCs. Subset here: CD45RA+ positively selected. The receptor set was obtained from a man aged 18 to 29 in good health. Some clones in this sample may be carry-over from other donors' samples.

The chain carries TRBV9 and TRBJ1-2; a possible D gene is TRBD1 (6 bases). Germline V gives CDR1 SGDLS, CDR2 YYNGEE. V was pared by 5 bases and J by 4 bases, with 18 bases between. The CDR3 consists of 15 residues. The DNA for the CDR3 is TGTGCCAGCAGTGTAACAGGGATCCCCCCCTATGGCTACACCTTC. Residues: CASSVTGIPPYGYTF.

V usage is TRBV5-1 and J usage is TRBJ2-7; possibly TRBD2 for D (6 bases). The CDR3 totals 16 residues. CDR1 is SGHRS, CDR2 YFSETQ, per germline. V was cut by 0 bases and J by 7 bases, with 20 bases left in between. The CDR3 nucleotides read TGCGCCAGCAGCTTGGAACCTGGGCTCAACCGGGGGGAGCAGTACTTC. This codes for CASSLEPGLNRGEQYF.

This clone came up once. Other DNA sequences in this specimen translate into the identical CDR3. V usage is TRBV6-5 and J usage is TRBJ2-7; 9 bases align to TRBD1. This CDR3 has 14 amino acids. Per germline, CDR1 MNHEY and CDR2 SVGAGI. The trim removed 2 bases at V and 4 bases at J, leaving 3 bases unmatched. The CDR3 spells CASSYRDRAYEQYF. As DNA, the CDR3 is TGTGCCAGCAGTTACCGGGACAGGGCTTACGAGCAGTACTTC.

V and J are TRBV4-1 and TRBJ1-4, with D perhaps TRBD1 (5 bases). Trimming took off 4 bases at V and 6 bases at J, with 9 bases between the two ends. The CDR3 consists of 13 residues. Germline V CDR1 and CDR2: MGHRA, YSYEKL. The CDR3 reads CASSPSRDEKLFF. The CDR3 DNA reads as TGCGCCAGCAGCCCCAGCAGGGATGAAAAACTGTTTTTT.

This clone was picked up one time. The rearrangement uses TRBV5-8 and TRBJ1-5; 7 bases are shared with TRBD1. V shed 0 bases and J 3 bases; nucleotides not matched to a gene: 15. The CDR3 is made up of 19 amino acids. CDR1 and CDR2 (germline): SGHTS, YDEGEE. The CDR3 DNA is TGTGCCAGCAGCTTGGTTACAGGGGCGGGCGCTAGCTACAATCAGCCCCAGCATTTT. Translating gives CASSLVTGAGASYNQPQHF.

For this clone: In the same sample, other DNA sequences code for this CDR3. The gene calls are TRBV7-6 and TRBJ2-7; 9 nucleotides agree with TRBD1. V trimming: 0 bases; J trimming: 3 bases; junction bases outside the gene matches: 3. The length of the CDR3 is 15 residues. CDR1 SGHVS and CDR2 FNYEAQ come from the germline V gene. The CDR3 loop is CASSLAPGQGYEQYF. As DNA, the CDR3 is TGTGCCAGCAGCTTAGCTCCGGGACAGGGCTACGAGCAGTACTTC.

This chain links TRBV28 with TRBJ1-2, with D uncertain. Germline V gives CDR1 MDHEN, CDR2 SYDVKM. Trimming stripped 5 bases from V and 7 bases from J, with 17 bases between. The CDR3 has 14 residues. Here the CDR3 reads CASSPEKLGRGYTF. Written as DNA, the CDR3 is TGTGCCAGCAGTCCCGAGAAACTAGGTCGTGGCTACACCTTC.

The rearrangement uses TRBV5-1 and TRBJ2-6, with D unclear. CDR1 and CDR2 (germline): SGHRS, YFSETQ. CDR3 size: 17 residues. Deletions cut 1 base from V and 0 bases from J, with 11 bases between. CDR3 coding DNA: TGCGCCAGCAGCTTGAATACCGGGCACTCTGGGGCCAACGTCCTGACTTTC. Translation gives CASSLNTGHSGANVLTF.

This CDR3 reads CASSLYGGGYYGYTF. The CDR3 region has the DNA TGTGCCAGCAGCCTTTACGGCGGGGGTTACTATGGCTACACCTTC. V and J are TRBV7-3 and TRBJ1-2; possibly TRBD1 for D (5 bases). The CDR3 has 15 residues. Germline CDR1 SGHTA, CDR2 FQGTGA. The V end lost 5 bases, the J end lost 3 bases, and 16 bases lay between the germline ends.

The CDR3 sequence is CASSLEARSDEAFF. DNA for the CDR3: TGTGCCAGCAGCTTAGAAGCGAGGTCGGATGAAGCTTTCTTT. The chain carries TRBV7-2 and TRBJ1-1; D unclear. The CDR3 loop spans 14 amino acids. CDR1 and CDR2 (germline): SGHTA, FQGNSA. Trimming stripped 1 base from V and 7 bases from J, with 13 bases between.

The chain links TRBV19 to TRBJ2-5; D is possibly TRBD2 (7 bases). The CDR3 extends over 13 amino acids. Deletions cut 9 bases from V and 5 bases from J, with 16 bases between. Germline V gene lookup returns CDR1 LNHDA and CDR2 SQIVND (reference sequence). Here the CDR3 reads CASSGGPWETQYF. Written as DNA, the CDR3 is TGTGCCAGCTCCGGGGGGCCATGGGAGACCCAGTACTTC.

The chain joins TRBV2 to TRBJ2-7; D gene ambiguous. The CDR3 runs to 13 residues. CDR1 is SNHLY, CDR2 FYNNEI, per germline. V lost 3 bases to trimming and J lost 0 bases, with 6 bases between them. The DNA of the CDR3 is TGTGCCAGCAGTGAGGCCAGCTCCTACGAGCAGTACTTC. It translates to CASSEASSYEQYF.

This chain joins TRBV19 and TRBJ1-5; D remains ambiguous. Germline lookup yields CDR1 LNHDA and CDR2 SQIVND (reference sequence). The CDR3 spans 14 residues. V was clipped by 2 bases and J by 3 bases, with 8 bases between them. This CDR3 is CASSILRDNQPQHF. The DNA of the CDR3 is TGTGCCAGTAGTATACTACGGGACAATCAGCCCCAGCATTTT.

The chain uses TRBV6-5 and TRBJ1-5; no definite D call. The CDR3 totals 15 residues. Germline CDR1 and CDR2: MNHEY and SVGAGI. The V and J ends lost 6 bases and 2 bases respectively, with 14 bases between them. CDR3 DNA sequence: TGTGCCAGCAGAGAGGCGGCTTTGGGCAATCAGCCCCAGCATTTT. Amino acid sequence: CASREAALGNQPQHF.